The present T cell receptor beta chain was sequenced within a study of PD-1 blockade in classical Hodgkin lymphoma. Study outcomes and limitations: By C4D1, CD4+ diversity increased significantly, especially in complete responders.

Time point meaning: cycle 4 day 1 (C4D1), after more than 5 weeks of nivolumab. Each patient experienced a relapse that followed autologous stem cell transplantation, and brentuximab vedotin exposure varied. Details on this clone: Its cognate antigen is unknown.

The CDR3 extends over 14 amino acids. The V gene lost 5 bases and the J gene lost 0 bases, with 12 bases spanning the gap. From germline, CDR1 is SGHRS and CDR2 YFSETQ. Profiling relied on immunoSEQ multiplex PCR, and the TCRdb table lists in-frame clones only, not all of them. The sample has roughly 90,000 clones; 75% to 85% are singletons. The J gene is TRBJ2-7, the V gene TRBV5-1; D tentatively fits TRBD1 or TRBD2 (5 bases each). This clonotype was sampled from a human donor with classical Hodgkin lymphoma. The sample here was peripheral blood mononuclear cells (PBMCs), taken before the fourth cycle of nivolumab. The CDR3 is CASRETGPSYEQYF. For the CDR3, the DNA is TGCGCCAGCAGGGAGACGGGGCCCTCCTACGAGCAGTACTTC.